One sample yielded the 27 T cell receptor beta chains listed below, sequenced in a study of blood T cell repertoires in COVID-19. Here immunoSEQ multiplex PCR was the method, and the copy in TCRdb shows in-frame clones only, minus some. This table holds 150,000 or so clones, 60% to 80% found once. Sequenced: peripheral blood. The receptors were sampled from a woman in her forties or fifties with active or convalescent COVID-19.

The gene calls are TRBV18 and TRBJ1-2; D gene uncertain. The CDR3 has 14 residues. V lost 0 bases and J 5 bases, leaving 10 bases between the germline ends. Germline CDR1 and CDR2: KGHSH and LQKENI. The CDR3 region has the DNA TGTGCCAGCTCACCACCGGAGGGCCGGTATGGCTACACCTTC. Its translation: CASSPPEGRYGYTF.

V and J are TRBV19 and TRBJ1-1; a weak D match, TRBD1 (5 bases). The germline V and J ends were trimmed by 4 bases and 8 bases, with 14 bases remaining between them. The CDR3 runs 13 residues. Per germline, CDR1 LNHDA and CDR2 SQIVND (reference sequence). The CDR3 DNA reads TGTGCCAGTAGTAATCAGGGATTGATGGAAGCTTTCTTT. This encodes CASSNQGLMEAFF. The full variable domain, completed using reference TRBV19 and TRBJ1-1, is DGGITQSPKYLFRKEGQNVTLSCEQNLNHDAMYWYRQDPGQGLRLIYYSQIVNDFQKGDIAEGYSVSREKKESFPLTVTSAQKNPTAFYLCASSNQGLMEAFFGQGTRLTVV.

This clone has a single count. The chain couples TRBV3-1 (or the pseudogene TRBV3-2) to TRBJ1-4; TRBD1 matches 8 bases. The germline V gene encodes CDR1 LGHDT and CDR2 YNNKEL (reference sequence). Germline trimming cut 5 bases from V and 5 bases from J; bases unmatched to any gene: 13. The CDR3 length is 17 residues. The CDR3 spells CASSSQIPTGVNEKLFF. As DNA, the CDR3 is TGTGCCAGCAGCTCCCAAATACCGACAGGGGTGAATGAAAAACTGTTTTTT.

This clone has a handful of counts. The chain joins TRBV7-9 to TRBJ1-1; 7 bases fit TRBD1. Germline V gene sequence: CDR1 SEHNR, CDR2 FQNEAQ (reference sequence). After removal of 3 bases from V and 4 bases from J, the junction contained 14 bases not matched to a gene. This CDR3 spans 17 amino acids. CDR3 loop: CASSFGQGGILGTEAFF. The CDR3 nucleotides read TGTGCCAGCAGCTTCGGGCAGGGGGGAATCCTGGGCACTGAAGCTTTCTTT.

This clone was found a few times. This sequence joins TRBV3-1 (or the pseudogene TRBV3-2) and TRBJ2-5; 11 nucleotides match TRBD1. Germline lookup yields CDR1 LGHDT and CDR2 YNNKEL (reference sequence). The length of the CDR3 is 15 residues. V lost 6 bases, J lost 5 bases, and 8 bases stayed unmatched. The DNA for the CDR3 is TGTGCCAGCAGGCGGGACAGGGGGAGTTTTGAGACCCAGTACTTC. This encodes CASRRDRGSFETQYF.

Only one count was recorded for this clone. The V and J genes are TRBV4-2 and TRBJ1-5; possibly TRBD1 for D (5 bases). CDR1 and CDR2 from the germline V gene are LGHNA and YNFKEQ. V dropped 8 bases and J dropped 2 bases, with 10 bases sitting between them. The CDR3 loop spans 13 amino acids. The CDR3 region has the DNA TGTGCCAGCTCTACAGGAGGCAATCAGCCCCAGCATTTT. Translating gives CASSTGGNQPQHF.

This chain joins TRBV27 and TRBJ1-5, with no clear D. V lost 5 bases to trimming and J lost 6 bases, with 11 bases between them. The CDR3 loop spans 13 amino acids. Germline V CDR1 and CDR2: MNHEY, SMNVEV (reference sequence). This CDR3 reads CASSQQNGQPQHF. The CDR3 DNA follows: TGTGCCAGCAGTCAACAAAATGGTCAGCCCCAGCATTTT.

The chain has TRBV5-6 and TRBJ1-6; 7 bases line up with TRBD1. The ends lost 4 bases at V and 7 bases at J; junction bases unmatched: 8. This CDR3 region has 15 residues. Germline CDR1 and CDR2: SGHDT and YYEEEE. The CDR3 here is CASSPHRGQNSPLHF. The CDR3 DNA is TGTGCCAGCAGCCCCCACAGGGGTCAAAATTCACCCCTCCACTTT.

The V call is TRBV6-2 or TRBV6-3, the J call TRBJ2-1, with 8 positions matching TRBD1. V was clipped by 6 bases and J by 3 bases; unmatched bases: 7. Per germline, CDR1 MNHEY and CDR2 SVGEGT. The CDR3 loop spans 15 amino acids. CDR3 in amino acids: CASSSAGQGYNEQFF. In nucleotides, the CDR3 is TGTGCCAGCAGCTCCGCCGGACAGGGCTACAATGAGCAGTTCTTC.

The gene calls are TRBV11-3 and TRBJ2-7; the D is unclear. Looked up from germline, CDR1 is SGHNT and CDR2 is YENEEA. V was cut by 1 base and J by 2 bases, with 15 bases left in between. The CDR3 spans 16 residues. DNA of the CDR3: TGTGCCAGCAGCTTAGGGGTCAGGTCAAAAACCTACGAGCAGTACTTC. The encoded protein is CASSLGVRSKTYEQYF.

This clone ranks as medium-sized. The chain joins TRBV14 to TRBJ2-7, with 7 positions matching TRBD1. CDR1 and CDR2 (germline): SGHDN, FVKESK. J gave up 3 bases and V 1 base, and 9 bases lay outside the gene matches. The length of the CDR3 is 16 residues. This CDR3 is CASSQGYSDRRYEQYF. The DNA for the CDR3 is TGTGCCAGCAGCCAAGGGTATTCGGACAGGCGCTACGAGCAGTACTTC.

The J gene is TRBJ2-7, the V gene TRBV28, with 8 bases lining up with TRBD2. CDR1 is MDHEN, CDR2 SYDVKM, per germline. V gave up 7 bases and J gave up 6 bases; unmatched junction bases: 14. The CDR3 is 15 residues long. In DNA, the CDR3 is TGTGCCAGCATTACCCCGGGAGGGCCTAGGGCCGAGCAGTACTTC. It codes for CASITPGGPRAEQYF.

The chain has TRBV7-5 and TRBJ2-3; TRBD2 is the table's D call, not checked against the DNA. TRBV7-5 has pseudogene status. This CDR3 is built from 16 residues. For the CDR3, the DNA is TGTGTCAGAAGCCTAACTAGCGGGATGGGCACAGATACGCAGTATTTT. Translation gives CVRSLTSGMGTDTQYF.

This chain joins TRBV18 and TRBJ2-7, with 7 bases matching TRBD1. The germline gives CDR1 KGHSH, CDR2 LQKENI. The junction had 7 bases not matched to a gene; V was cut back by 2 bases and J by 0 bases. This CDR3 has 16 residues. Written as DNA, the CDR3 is TGTGCCAGCTCACCAAACAGGGGCAACCCCTCCTACGAGCAGTACTTC. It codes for CASSPNRGNPSYEQYF.

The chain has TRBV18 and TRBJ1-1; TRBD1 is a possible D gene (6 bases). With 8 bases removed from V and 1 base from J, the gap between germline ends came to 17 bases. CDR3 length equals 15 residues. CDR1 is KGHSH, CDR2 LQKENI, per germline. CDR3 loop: CASLPLTGQNTEAFF. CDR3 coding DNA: TGTGCCAGCCTACCCCTAACGGGACAGAACACTGAAGCTTTCTTT.

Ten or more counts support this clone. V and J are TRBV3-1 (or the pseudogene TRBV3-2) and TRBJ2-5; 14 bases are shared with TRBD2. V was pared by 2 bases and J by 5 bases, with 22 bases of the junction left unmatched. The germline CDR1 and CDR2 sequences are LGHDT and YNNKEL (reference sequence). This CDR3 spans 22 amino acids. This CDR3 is CASSQPRTSGGIGNPPGETQYF. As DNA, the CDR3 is TGTGCCAGCAGCCAACCCAGGACTAGCGGGGGGATAGGCAACCCTCCCGGGGAGACCCAGTACTTC.

CDR3 DNA sequence: TGTGCCAGCAGCTTTTACGGACAGGACTATAACTATGGCTACACCTTC. Translating it yields CASSFYGQDYNYGYTF. The V call is TRBV5-6, the J call TRBJ1-2, with 7 nucleotides matching TRBD1. Germline assignment: CDR1 SGHDT and CDR2 YYEEEE. The CDR3 runs to 16 residues. Germline trimming cut 2 bases from V and 1 base from J; bases unmatched to any gene: 8.

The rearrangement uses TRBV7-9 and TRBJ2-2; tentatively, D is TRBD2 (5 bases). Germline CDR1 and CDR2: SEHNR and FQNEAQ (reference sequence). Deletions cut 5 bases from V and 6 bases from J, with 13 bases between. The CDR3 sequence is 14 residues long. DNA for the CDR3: TGTGCCAGCAGCCTCCACGAGGAGGCCGGGGAGCTGTTTTTT. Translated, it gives CASSLHEEAGELFF.

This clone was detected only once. The CDR3, as DNA: TGTGCCAGCAGCGTAGGAAGACAGTCCTCTAGGGGGGAGCTGTTTTTT. Protein: CASSVGRQSSRGELFF. V and J are TRBV9 and TRBJ2-2; a possible D gene is TRBD1 (5 bases). The V end lost 0 bases, the J end lost 8 bases, and 17 bases lay between the germline ends. This CDR3 is 16 amino acids long. CDR1 is SGDLS, CDR2 YYNGEE, per germline.

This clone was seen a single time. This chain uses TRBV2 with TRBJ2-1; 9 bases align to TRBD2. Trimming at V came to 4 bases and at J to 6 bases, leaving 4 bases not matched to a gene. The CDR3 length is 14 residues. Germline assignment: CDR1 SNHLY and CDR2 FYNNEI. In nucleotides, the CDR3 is TGTGCCAGCAGTGGGCCAGCGGGGGGCAATGAGCAGTTCTTC. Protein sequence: CASSGPAGGNEQFF.

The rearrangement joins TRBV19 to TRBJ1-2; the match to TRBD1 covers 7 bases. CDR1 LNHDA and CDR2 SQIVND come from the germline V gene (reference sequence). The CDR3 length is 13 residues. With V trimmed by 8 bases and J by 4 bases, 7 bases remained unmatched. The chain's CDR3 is CASQPGQRYGYTF. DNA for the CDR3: TGTGCCAGTCAACCGGGACAGCGCTATGGCTACACCTTC.

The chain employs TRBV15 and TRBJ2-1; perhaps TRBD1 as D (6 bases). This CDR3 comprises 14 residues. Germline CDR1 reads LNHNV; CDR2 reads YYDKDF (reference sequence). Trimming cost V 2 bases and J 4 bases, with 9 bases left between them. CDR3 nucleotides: TGTGCCACCAGCAGATCCCAGGGGTACAATGAGCAGTTCTTC. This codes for CATSRSQGYNEQFF.

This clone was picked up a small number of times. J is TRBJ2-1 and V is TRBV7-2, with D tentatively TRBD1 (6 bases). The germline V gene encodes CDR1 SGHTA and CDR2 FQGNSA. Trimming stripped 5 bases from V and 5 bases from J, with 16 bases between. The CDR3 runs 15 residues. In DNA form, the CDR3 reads TGTGCCAGCAGCCCTCCAGGGGCTAGTAACAATGAGCAGTTCTTC. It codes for CASSPPGASNNEQFF.

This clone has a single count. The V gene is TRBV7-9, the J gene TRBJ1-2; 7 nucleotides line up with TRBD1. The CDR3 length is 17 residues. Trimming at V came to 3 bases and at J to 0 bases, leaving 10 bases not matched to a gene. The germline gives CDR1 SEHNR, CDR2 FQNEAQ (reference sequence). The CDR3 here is CASSFFPGQYSNYGYTF. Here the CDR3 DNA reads TGTGCCAGCAGCTTTTTCCCGGGACAGTATTCTAACTATGGCTACACCTTC.

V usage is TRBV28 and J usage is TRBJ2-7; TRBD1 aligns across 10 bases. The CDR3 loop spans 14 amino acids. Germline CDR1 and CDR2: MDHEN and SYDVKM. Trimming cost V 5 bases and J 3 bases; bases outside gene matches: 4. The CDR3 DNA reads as TGTGCCAGCAGTACCAGGACAGGGGGCTACGAGCAGTACTTC. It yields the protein CASSTRTGGYEQYF.

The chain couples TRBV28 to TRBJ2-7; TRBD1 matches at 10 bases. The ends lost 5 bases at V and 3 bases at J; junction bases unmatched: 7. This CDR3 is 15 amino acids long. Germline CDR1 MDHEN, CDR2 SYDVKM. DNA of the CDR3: TGTGCCAGCAGTCGGACAGGGGGTGGAAACTACGAGCAGTACTTC. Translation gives CASSRTGGGNYEQYF.

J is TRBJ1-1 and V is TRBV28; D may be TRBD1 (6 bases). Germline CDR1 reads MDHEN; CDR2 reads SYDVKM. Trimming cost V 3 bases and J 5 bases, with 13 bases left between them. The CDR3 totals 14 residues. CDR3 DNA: TGTGCCAGCAGTTTCATAATACAGGGAACTGAAGCTTTCTTT. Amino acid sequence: CASSFIIQGTEAFF.